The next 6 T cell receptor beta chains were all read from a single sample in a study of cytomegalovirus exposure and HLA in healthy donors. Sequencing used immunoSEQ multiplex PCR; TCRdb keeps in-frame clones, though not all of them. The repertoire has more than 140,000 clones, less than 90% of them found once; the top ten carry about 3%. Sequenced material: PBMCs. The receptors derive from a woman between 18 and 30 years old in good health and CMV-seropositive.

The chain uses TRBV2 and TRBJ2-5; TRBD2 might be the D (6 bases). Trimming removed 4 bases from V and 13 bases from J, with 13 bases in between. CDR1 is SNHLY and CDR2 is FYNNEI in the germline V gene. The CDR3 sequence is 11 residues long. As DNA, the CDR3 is TGTGCCAGCAGTGTTGAGACTAGTAGGTACTTC. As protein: CASSVETSRYF.

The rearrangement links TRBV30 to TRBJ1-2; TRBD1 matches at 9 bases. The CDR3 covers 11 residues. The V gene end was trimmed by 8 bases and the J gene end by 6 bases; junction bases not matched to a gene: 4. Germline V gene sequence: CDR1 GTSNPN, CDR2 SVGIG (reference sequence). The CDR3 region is CARDRDNGYTF. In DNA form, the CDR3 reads TGTGCCAGGGACAGGGACAATGGCTACACCTTC.

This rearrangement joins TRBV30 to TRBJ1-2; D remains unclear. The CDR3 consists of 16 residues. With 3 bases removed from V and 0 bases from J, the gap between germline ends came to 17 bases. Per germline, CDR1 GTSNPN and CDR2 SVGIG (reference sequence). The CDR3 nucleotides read TGTGCCTGGAGCGCACCGAGGGCCCCCGCTAACTATGGCTACACCTTC. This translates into CAWSAPRAPANYGYTF.

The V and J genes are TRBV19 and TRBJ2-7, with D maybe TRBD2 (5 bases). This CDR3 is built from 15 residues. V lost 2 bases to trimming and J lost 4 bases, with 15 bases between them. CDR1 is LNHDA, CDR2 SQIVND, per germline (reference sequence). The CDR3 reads CASSIFLGNQYEQYF. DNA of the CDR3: TGTGCCAGTAGTATATTTCTCGGGAACCAGTACGAGCAGTACTTC.

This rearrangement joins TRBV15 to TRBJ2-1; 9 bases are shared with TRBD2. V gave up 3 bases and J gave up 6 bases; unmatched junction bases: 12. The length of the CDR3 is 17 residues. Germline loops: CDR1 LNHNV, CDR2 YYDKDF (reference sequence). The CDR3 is CATSRVTSGFSGNEQFF. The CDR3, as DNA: TGTGCCACCAGCAGGGTTACTAGCGGGTTCTCAGGCAATGAGCAGTTCTTC. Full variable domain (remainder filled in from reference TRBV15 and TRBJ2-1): DAMVIQNPRYQVTQFGKPVTLSCSQTLNHNVMYWYQQKSSQAPKLLFHYYDKDFNNEADTPDNFQSRRPNTSFCFLDIRSPGLGDTAMYLCATSRVTSGFSGNEQFFGPGTRLTVL.

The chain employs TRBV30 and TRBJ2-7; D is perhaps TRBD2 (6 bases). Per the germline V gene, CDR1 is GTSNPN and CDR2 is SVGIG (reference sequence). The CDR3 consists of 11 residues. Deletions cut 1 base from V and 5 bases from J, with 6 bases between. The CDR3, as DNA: TGTGCCTGGAGTGCTAGCGACGAGCAGTACTTC. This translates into CAWSASDEQYF. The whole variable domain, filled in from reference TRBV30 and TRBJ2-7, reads SQTIHQWPATLVQPVGSPLSLECTVEGTSNPNLYWYRQAAGRGLQLLFYSVGIGQISSEVPQNLSASRPQDRQFILSSKKLLLSDSGFYLCAWSASDEQYFGPGTRLTVT.